These 10 T cell receptor beta chains were all obtained from the same sample, sequenced in a study of cytomegalovirus exposure and HLA in healthy donors. With 60 Vbeta and 13 Jbeta primers, the PCR was carried out. Measured with immunoSEQ multiplex PCR; TCRdb has only the in-frame clones, and not every one. The sample records hundreds of thousands of clones, 70% to 90% being singletons. What was sequenced was PBMCs. These receptors were obtained from a woman aged 18-30 years in good health and CMV-seronegative.

The rearrangement uses TRBV6-1 and TRBJ1-1; TRBD1 might be the D (5 bases). With 5 bases removed from V and 2 bases from J, the gap between germline ends came to 15 bases. The V gene's germline CDR1 is MNHNS and CDR2 SASEGT. This CDR3 contains 15 residues. The CDR3 protein is CASSRKTTDNTEAFF. CDR3 in DNA: TGTGCCAGCAGTCGCAAGACGACAGATAACACTGAAGCTTTCTTT.

This chain uses TRBV7-8 with TRBJ2-3, with 7 positions matching TRBD1. The CDR3 sequence is 15 residues long. The V segment lost 4 bases and the J segment 3 bases; nucleotides outside the gene matches: 7. Per germline, CDR1 SGHVS and CDR2 FQNEAQ. The CDR3 loop is CASSSGTVLTDTQYF. CDR3 sequence (DNA): TGTGCCAGCAGCTCCGGGACAGTTTTAACAGATACGCAGTATTTT.

The chain joins TRBV30 to TRBJ1-3, with 7 positions matching TRBD1. Germline trimming cut 0 bases from V and 0 bases from J; bases unmatched to any gene: 5. This CDR3 region has 16 residues. From germline, CDR1 is GTSNPN and CDR2 SVGIG (reference sequence). CDR3 sequence reads: CAWSVPGTASGNTIYF. The CDR3 region has the DNA TGTGCCTGGAGTGTACCGGGGACAGCCTCTGGAAACACCATATATTTT.

J is TRBJ2-1 and V is TRBV10-1; 9 bases match TRBD1. Trimming took 8 bases from V and 9 from J; bases not matched to a gene: 14. The CDR3 length is 15 residues. Germline CDR1 and CDR2: WNHNN and SYGVQD (reference sequence). CDR3 DNA sequence: TGCGCCAGCGGTTCCGGGACAGGGTCGAGTCCTGAGCAGTTCTTC. As protein: CASGSGTGSSPEQFF.

CDR3: CASSPRRLDTEAFF. The CDR3 nucleotides are TGTGCCAGCTCACCAAGGAGGTTGGACACTGAAGCTTTCTTT. The chain uses TRBV18 and TRBJ1-1, with D unresolved. Trimming took 2 bases from V and 3 from J, leaving 10 bases between them. This CDR3 is 14 amino acids long. Germline V gene lookup returns CDR1 KGHSH and CDR2 LQKENI.

The rearrangement joins TRBV7-9 to TRBJ2-7, with D maybe TRBD2 (5 bases). V dropped 1 base and J dropped 3 bases, with 7 bases sitting between them. The CDR3 length is 13 residues. Per the germline V gene, CDR1 is SEHNR and CDR2 is FQNEAQ (reference sequence). In nucleotides, the CDR3 is TGTGCCAGCAGCTTAGGAGGGAACTACGAGCAGTACTTC. Amino acids: CASSLGGNYEQYF.

The chain carries TRBV4-1 and TRBJ2-1; 11 bases are shared with TRBD2. Germline V lookup: CDR1 MGHRA, CDR2 YSYEKL. The CDR3 is made up of 15 amino acids. J was trimmed by 8 bases and V by 4 bases; bases with no gene match: 7. CDR3: CASSLIGLAGDEQFF. CDR3 in DNA: TGCGCCAGCAGCCTGATTGGACTAGCGGGCGATGAGCAGTTCTTC.

The V call is TRBV2, the J call TRBJ1-1, with no clear D. CDR3 size: 13 residues. Looked up from germline, CDR1 is SNHLY and CDR2 is FYNNEI. The V end lost 4 bases, the J end lost 1 base, and 7 bases lay between the germline ends. CDR3 DNA: TGTGCCAGCAGTGTCATCCCGAACACTGAAGCTTTCTTT. It translates to CASSVIPNTEAFF.

V and J are TRBV6-5 and TRBJ1-2; no definite D call. Germline-derived CDR1 and CDR2 are MNHEY and SVGAGI. The CDR3 contains 14 residues. V was pared by 6 bases and J by 4 bases, with 15 bases between. The CDR3 nucleotides are TGTGCCAGCAGGCCCTATGGGCAGCCCTATGGCTACACCTTC. It codes for CASRPYGQPYGYTF.

This rearrangement joins TRBV7-2 to TRBJ2-1; 9 nucleotides match TRBD2. J was trimmed by 13 bases and V by 2 bases; bases with no gene match: 12. The CDR3 contains 15 residues. In germline, CDR1 is SGHTA, CDR2 FQGNSA. CDR3 DNA: TGTGCCAGCAGCTTACGGGCTAGCGGGGAAGTAAGTCAGTTCTTC. Protein product: CASSLRASGEVSQFF. The variable domain in full, completed from reference TRBV7-2 and TRBJ2-1, reads GAGVSQSPSNKVTEKGKDVELRCDPISGHTALYWYRQSLGQGLEFLIYFQGNSAPDKSGLPSDRFSAERTGGSVSTLTIQRTQQEDSAVYLCASSLRASGEVSQFFGPGTRLTVL.